Each of the 30 T cell receptor beta chains below was sequenced from the same sample in a study of regulatory dendritic cells for organ transplantation. Assay used: immunoSEQ multiplex PCR; TCRdb lists only in-frame clones, some missing. The sample includes 13,000 or so clones, 85% to 90% seen only once; the top ten take about 0.21%. Sorted T cells were CFSE-labeled and cultured four to five days with allogeneic regulatory or mature dendritic cells at 1:10. These receptors lack a known antigen. Material: naive CD8+ T cells from blood cultured with regulatory dendritic cells. Subset described: CD45RA+ naive T cells. The receptor set was obtained from a human donor in good health.

This chain connects TRBV7-8 to TRBJ2-7; 8 bases agree with TRBD1. Germline values: CDR1 SGHVS, CDR2 FQNEAQ. The length of the CDR3 is 17 residues. V lost 5 bases, J lost 3 bases, and 15 bases stayed unmatched. The CDR3 nucleotides read TGTGCCAGCAGCCTTAATCAACGGACAGGGTATTTCTACGAGCAGTACTTC. Protein sequence: CASSLNQRTGYFYEQYF.

This clone was recorded only once. The chain combines TRBV7-9 with TRBJ2-1, with D hard to call. Deletions cut 2 bases from V and 10 bases from J, with 9 bases between. In germline, CDR1 is SEHNR, CDR2 FQNEAQ (reference sequence). CDR3 size: 12 residues. Here the CDR3 DNA reads TGTGCCAGCAGCTTAAGACCTCGGGAGCAGTTCTTC. Protein sequence: CASSLRPREQFF.

The rearrangement uses TRBV4-2 and TRBJ2-7; the match to TRBD2 covers 7 bases. Germline CDR1 LGHNA, CDR2 YNFKEQ. CDR3 length: 15 residues. Trimming cost V 2 bases and J 2 bases; bases outside gene matches: 6. This chain's CDR3 is CASSQTSVPTYEQYF. The DNA for the CDR3 is TGTGCCAGCAGCCAAACTAGCGTCCCTACCTACGAGCAGTACTTC.

As regards this clone: At the DNA level, this CDR3 is encoded by other sequences in the same sample as well. This sequence joins TRBV2 and TRBJ2-7; weak D call: TRBD2 (5 bases). Trimming cost V 8 bases and J 3 bases, with 5 bases left between them. This CDR3 is 10 amino acids long. Per the germline V gene, CDR1 is SNHLY and CDR2 is FYNNEI. The DNA of the CDR3 is TGTGCCAGCCGGGGCTACGAGCAGTACTTC. Translated: CASRGYEQYF.

This chain uses TRBV12-5 with TRBJ1-6, with a possible D match to TRBD1 (5 bases). The germline V gene has CDR1 LGHNT and CDR2 FRNRAP. This CDR3 is 15 amino acids long. V dropped 2 bases and J dropped 7 bases, with 12 bases sitting between them. The CDR3 here is CASGLFGRVNSPLHF. In DNA, the CDR3 is TGTGCTAGTGGTTTGTTTGGCAGGGTAAATTCACCCCTCCACTTT. Together with reference TRBV12-5 and TRBJ1-6, the CDR3 gives the full variable domain: DARVTQTPRHKVTEMGQEVTMRCQPILGHNTVFWYRQTMMQGLELLAYFRNRAPLDDSGMPKDRFSAEMPDATLATLKIQPSEPRDSAVYFCASGLFGRVNSPLHFGNGTRLTVT.

This clone was counted a few times. The chain has TRBV7-2 and TRBJ1-2, with D perhaps matching TRBD1 (5 bases). Trimming stripped 1 base from V and 10 bases from J, with 19 bases between. The CDR3 covers 15 residues. The germline gives CDR1 SGHTA, CDR2 FQGNSA. As DNA, the CDR3 is TGTGCCAGCAGCTTAGAGGGGACTTCGGACCTCTCCTACACCTTC. This gives the protein CASSLEGTSDLSYTF.

This clone was observed a few times. This chain connects TRBV19 to TRBJ1-2; TRBD1 agrees at 8 bases. V dropped 7 bases and J dropped 8; count of bases not matched to a gene: 15. The CDR3 spans 15 residues. The germline CDR1 and CDR2 sequences are LNHDA and SQIVND (reference sequence). In DNA form, the CDR3 reads TGTGCCAGTACTCATGGCCCTGGGACAGGTTTGGGCTACACCTTC. As protein: CASTHGPGTGLGYTF.

This clone was counted a single time. The chain is built from TRBV6-5 and TRBJ2-3; 8 nucleotides match TRBD1. Germline CDR1 is MNHEY and CDR2 is SVGAGI. Losses at the gene ends were 2 bases for V and 1 base for J; bases not matched to a gene: 5. CDR3 length equals 16 residues. As DNA, the CDR3 is TGTGCCAGCAGTTACCCGACAGGGGAAGGCACAGATACGCAGTATTTT. Its protein is CASSYPTGEGTDTQYF.

This clone was observed a few times. The rearrangement links TRBV7-9 to TRBJ1-2; D may be TRBD1 (6 bases). The CDR3 has 14 residues. The germline V and J ends were trimmed by 4 bases and 8 bases, with 17 bases remaining between them. From germline, CDR1 is SEHNR and CDR2 FQNEAQ (reference sequence). CDR3 residues: CASSSPRDMSGYTF. CDR3 sequence (DNA): TGTGCCAGCAGCTCCCCAAGGGACATGAGCGGCTACACCTTC.

V is TRBV5-4 and J is TRBJ2-7; D remains ambiguous. Trimming removed 0 bases at V and 6 bases at J, with 13 bases between. Looked up from germline, CDR1 is SGHNT and CDR2 is YYREEE (reference sequence). This CDR3 is 14 amino acids long. The CDR3 protein is CASSLGTGGREQYF. Written as DNA, the CDR3 is TGTGCCAGCAGCTTGGGGACCGGTGGGCGCGAGCAGTACTTC.

The chain is built from TRBV5-8 and TRBJ2-7; D not resolved. With 3 bases removed from V and 0 bases from J, the gap between germline ends came to 19 bases. Germline V CDR1 and CDR2: SGHTS, YDEGEE. This CDR3 is built from 17 residues. DNA of the CDR3: TGTGCCAGCAGCTCCGGAACGACGGACGTATTCTCCTACGAGCAGTACTTC. Translating gives CASSSGTTDVFSYEQYF.

The CDR3 DNA follows: TGCGCCAGCAGCCAAGAGCGAAGACAAGGCAATCAGCCCCAGCATTTT. Its protein product is CASSQERRQGNQPQHF. The chain combines TRBV4-3 with TRBJ1-5; D gene unclear. This CDR3 has 16 residues. V was trimmed by 0 bases and J by 2 bases, leaving 11 bases between them. The germline gives CDR1 LGHNA, CDR2 YSLEER.

This rearrangement joins TRBV27 to TRBJ2-3, with 10 bases identical to TRBD2. V shed 6 bases and J 0 bases; nucleotides not matched to a gene: 0. CDR1 and CDR2 from the germline V gene are MNHEY and SMNVEV (reference sequence). This CDR3 is built from 14 residues. Here the CDR3 DNA reads TGTGCCAGCAGACTAGCGGGGAGCACAGATACGCAGTATTTT. Translation gives CASRLAGSTDTQYF.

This chain connects TRBV4-2 to TRBJ2-2; D is possibly TRBD1 (6 bases). The CDR3 has 16 residues. Between the trimmed V and J ends, which lost 0 bases and 0 bases, there was a span of 8 bases. CDR1 is LGHNA and CDR2 is YNFKEQ in the germline V gene. The chain's CDR3 is CASSQDQGTNTGELFF. CDR3 bases: TGTGCCAGCAGCCAAGATCAGGGGACGAACACCGGGGAGCTGTTTTTT.

This chain links TRBV5-6 with TRBJ2-3; tentative D call: TRBD1 (6 bases). CDR1 is SGHDT, CDR2 YYEEEE, per germline. The V gene lost 4 bases and the J gene lost 11 bases, with 17 bases spanning the gap. This CDR3 contains 13 residues. CDR3 coding DNA: TGTGCCAGCAGCACGGGTGGGGGCGCAGGGCAGTATTTT. Translation gives CASSTGGGAGQYF.

The chain couples TRBV7-9 to TRBJ1-1, with TRBD1 identical over 7 bases. Germline CDR1 SEHNR, CDR2 FQNEAQ (reference sequence). J gave up 1 base and V 5 bases, and 7 bases lay outside the gene matches. This CDR3 is built from 15 residues. The CDR3 loop is CASSLDRDRNTEAFF. The DNA of the CDR3 is TGTGCCAGCAGCCTGGACCGGGACAGGAACACTGAAGCTTTCTTT. The whole variable domain, filled in from reference TRBV7-9 and TRBJ1-1, reads DTGVSQNPRHKITKRGQNVTFRCDPISEHNRLYWYRQTLGQGPEFLTYFQNEAQLEKSRLLSDRFSAERPKGSFSTLEIQRTEQGDSAMYLCASSLDRDRNTEAFFGQGTRLTVV.

This rearrangement joins TRBV6-5 to TRBJ1-1, with TRBD1 as a possible D gene (5 bases). V lost 2 bases to trimming and J lost 5 bases, with 9 bases between them. Germline assignment: CDR1 MNHEY and CDR2 SVGAGI. This CDR3 contains 13 residues. DNA of the CDR3: TGTGCCAGCAGTTACGGGGGGGGGACTGAAGCTTTCTTT. Encoded protein: CASSYGGGTEAFF.

The CDR3 loop reads CASTLGHSAEKLFF. Written as DNA, the CDR3 is TGTGCCAGCACCCTGGGACATAGTGCTGAAAAACTGTTTTTT. The rearrangement links TRBV28 to TRBJ1-4, with D possibly being TRBD1 (6 bases). The CDR3 has 14 residues. Per germline, CDR1 MDHEN and CDR2 SYDVKM. V lost 7 bases and J 7 bases, leaving 16 bases between the germline ends. The variable domain in full, completed from reference TRBV28 and TRBJ1-4, reads DVKVTQSSRYLVKRTGEKVFLECVQDMDHENMFWYRQDPGLGLRLIYFSYDVKMKEKGDIPEGYSVSREKKERFSLILESASTNQTSMYLCASTLGHSAEKLFFGSGTQLSVL.

This chain joins TRBV7-9 and TRBJ1-4; D call uncertain. The length of the CDR3 is 14 residues. Trimming took 6 bases from V and 6 from J, leaving 14 bases between them. CDR1 is SEHNR and CDR2 is FQNEAQ in the germline V gene (reference sequence). The CDR3 DNA reads as TGTGCCAGCAGGTTATCCGGAAACCATGAAAAACTGTTTTTT. Its translation is CASRLSGNHEKLFF.

This clone was counted once. The chain carries TRBV7-9 and TRBJ1-1; D is uncertain. CDR1 SEHNR and CDR2 FQNEAQ come from the germline V gene (reference sequence). The V and J ends lost 5 bases and 0 bases respectively, with 10 bases between them. This CDR3 is 14 amino acids long. The CDR3 DNA reads TGTGCCAGCAGCGCGCTGACGGTGAACACTGAAGCTTTCTTT. Protein product: CASSALTVNTEAFF. Filled out from reference TRBV7-9 and TRBJ1-1, the complete variable domain reads DTGVSQNPRHKITKRGQNVTFRCDPISEHNRLYWYRQTLGQGPEFLTYFQNEAQLEKSRLLSDRFSAERPKGSFSTLEIQRTEQGDSAMYLCASSALTVNTEAFFGQGTRLTVV.

This clone was picked up one time. V is TRBV11-1 and J is TRBJ1-1; D uncertain. Germline CDR1 and CDR2: SGHAT and FQDESV (reference sequence). The CDR3 runs 13 residues. V was pared by 5 bases and J by 6 bases, with 13 bases between. The CDR3 sequence: CASSPLFGAEAFF. The CDR3 bases are TGTGCCAGCAGCCCCCTATTCGGGGCTGAAGCTTTCTTT. Combining the CDR3 with reference TRBV11-1 and TRBJ1-1 gives the whole variable domain EAEVAQSPRYKITEKSQAVAFWCDPISGHATLYWYRQILGQGPELLVQFQDESVVDDSQLPKDRFSAERLKGVDSTLKIQPAELGDSAMYLCASSPLFGAEAFFGQGTRLTVV.

CDR3 DNA sequence: TGTGCCAGCAGTGAATCTTCAGGGGGCTCCGCGAACACTGAAGCTTTCTTT. This translates into CASSESSGGSANTEAFF. The chain uses TRBV6-1 and TRBJ1-1; TRBD1 matches at 8 bases. The CDR3 runs to 17 residues. Germline trimming cut 2 bases from V and 1 base from J; bases unmatched to any gene: 9. Germline CDR1 MNHNS, CDR2 SASEGT.

This clone was detected once. The gene calls are TRBV9 and TRBJ2-1; the match to TRBD2 covers 9 bases. The trim removed 0 bases at V and 8 bases at J, leaving 9 bases unmatched. The CDR3 length is 16 residues. CDR1 is SGDLS, CDR2 YYNGEE, per germline. The CDR3 sequence is CASSVEGGRASDEQFF. The CDR3 DNA reads TGTGCCAGCAGCGTAGAGGGCGGGAGGGCCAGCGATGAGCAGTTCTTC.

This clone is a singleton in its sample. The chain carries TRBV28 and TRBJ2-5, with D maybe TRBD1 (6 bases). The CDR3 is 18 residues long. The germline CDR1 and CDR2 sequences are MDHEN and SYDVKM. The germline V and J ends were trimmed by 1 base and 3 bases, with 21 bases remaining between them. The CDR3 region has the DNA TGTGCCAGCAGTTTATCCTCAGTCTACAGGGCCACCAAAGAGACCCAGTACTTC. Translating gives CASSLSSVYRATKETQYF. Drawing the rest from reference TRBV28 and TRBJ2-5, the complete variable domain is DVKVTQSSRYLVKRTGEKVFLECVQDMDHENMFWYRQDPGLGLRLIYFSYDVKMKEKGDIPEGYSVSREKKERFSLILESASTNQTSMYLCASSLSSVYRATKETQYFGPGTRLLVL.

The J gene is TRBJ2-3, the V gene TRBV19; perhaps TRBD2 as D (5 bases). Germline V CDR1 and CDR2: LNHDA, SQIVND (reference sequence). CDR3 length equals 15 residues. V was clipped by 4 bases and J by 4 bases, with 15 bases between them. The CDR3, as DNA: TGTGCCAGTAGTACCGGGGATTTAGCATCAGATACGCAGTATTTT. This codes for CASSTGDLASDTQYF.

The chain joins TRBV4-3 to TRBJ2-7; 9 bases are a match to TRBD1. CDR3 length: 14 residues. V lost 4 bases to trimming and J lost 4 bases; unmatched junction nucleotides: 5. Germline V lookup: CDR1 LGHNA, CDR2 YSLEER. CDR3 nucleotide sequence: TGCGCCAGCAGCCCGGGGACAGGGTGGTACGAGCAGTACTTC. The encoded protein is CASSPGTGWYEQYF.

The chain combines TRBV6-5 with TRBJ2-7; D gene unclear. Germline CDR1 is MNHEY and CDR2 is SVGAGI. The CDR3 totals 14 residues. Trimming left V 2 bases short and J 3 bases short, with 11 bases between. The CDR3 spells CASSYTHRDYEQYF. CDR3 coding DNA: TGTGCCAGCAGTTACACCCATCGTGACTACGAGCAGTACTTC.

This chain uses TRBV4-3 with TRBJ2-7; D is possibly TRBD1 or TRBD2 (5 bases each). Germline V gene data show CDR1 as LGHNA and CDR2 as YSLEER. Trimming stripped 1 base from V and 6 bases from J, with 13 bases between. The CDR3 has 14 amino acids. CDR3 region: CASSQVPGAGEQYF. In DNA, the CDR3 is TGCGCCAGCAGCCAAGTACCCGGGGCAGGCGAGCAGTACTTC.

The J gene is TRBJ2-3, the V gene TRBV7-6; 10 bases line up with TRBD2. The CDR3 is made up of 17 amino acids. The germline V gene has CDR1 SGHVS and CDR2 FNYEAQ. V lost 0 bases, J lost 0 bases, and 3 bases stayed unmatched. The CDR3 loop reads CASSLAASGSSTDTQYF. The CDR3 region has the DNA TGTGCCAGCAGCTTAGCTGCTAGCGGGAGTAGCACAGATACGCAGTATTTT.

This chain links TRBV11-3 with TRBJ2-2, with TRBD2 matching 7 bases. The CDR3 loop spans 16 amino acids. The V segment lost 5 bases and the J segment 1 base; nucleotides outside the gene matches: 7. Germline loops: CDR1 SGHNT, CDR2 YENEEA. Here the CDR3 DNA reads TGTGCCAGCAGCCAGCGGGGACTTTTGAACACCGGGGAGCTGTTTTTT. It translates to CASSQRGLLNTGELFF.